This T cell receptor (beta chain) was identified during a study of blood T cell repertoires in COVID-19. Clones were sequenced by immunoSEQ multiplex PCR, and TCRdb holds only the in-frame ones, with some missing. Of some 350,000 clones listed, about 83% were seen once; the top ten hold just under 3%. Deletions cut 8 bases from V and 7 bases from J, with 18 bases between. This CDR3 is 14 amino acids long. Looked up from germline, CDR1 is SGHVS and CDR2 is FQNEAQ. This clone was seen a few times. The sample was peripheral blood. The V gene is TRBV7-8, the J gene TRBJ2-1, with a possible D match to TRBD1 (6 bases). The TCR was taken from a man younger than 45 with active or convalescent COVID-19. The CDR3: CASATGSAFNEQFF. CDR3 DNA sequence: TGTGCCAGCGCTACAGGGTCGGCTTTTAATGAGCAGTTCTTC.